Following are 10 T cell receptor delta chains from one sample sequenced in a study of gamma delta lymphoproliferative disorders and STAT genes. TCRdb made new clone calls on the multiplex PCR reads using CATT. Counted here are around 860 delta-chain clones, around 1.5% occurring once; the ten biggest clones make up about 74%. Genomic DNA from isolated PBMCs served as the sequencing template. Sequenced input: blood. These receptors came from a human donor in good health.

This clone is medium-sized (0.01 to 0.1%) by share. A read error is the likely source, as a far larger clone sits one nucleotide away. The rearrangement uses TRDV2 and TRDJ1; the match to TRDD3 covers 7 bases. The CDR3 spans 20 residues. Per the germline V gene, CDR1 is GEAIGNYY and CDR2 is EKD. Unmatched junction bases numbered 20, after V lost 1 base and J lost 1 base. CDR3 in DNA: TGTGCCTGTGACACGTCGGGCCTGGGGGCAAGGGATACCTTCACCGATAAACTCATCTTT. It codes for CACDTSGLGARDTFTDKLIF.

Comments on this clone: A far more abundant clone sits one base away, making this likely a read error. The sample contains more than one DNA sequence encoding this CDR3. The chain has TRDV1 and TRDJ1; D assignment may be TRDD1 or TRDD2 (5 bases each). Trimming left V 3 bases short and J 0 bases short, with 26 bases between. CDR1 is TSWWSYY, CDR2 QGS, per germline. The CDR3 length is 20 residues. This chain's CDR3 is CALGDQSYSLRWKYTDKLIF. In DNA, the CDR3 is TGTGCTCTTGGGGACCAAAGTTATTCCTTACGATGGAAATACACCGATAAACTCATCTTT.

Concerning this clone itself: TCRdb attributes to this sequence the protein of a much larger clone, which differs from the DNA translation at residue 18; a read error is likely, and the protein displayed is translated from the DNA. This sequence joins TRDV1 and TRDJ1; TRDD1 might be the D (6 bases). Per the germline V gene, CDR1 is TSWWSYY and CDR2 is QGS. The CDR3 covers 20 residues. The CDR3 sequence: CALGDQSYSLRWKYTDKPIF. Written as DNA, the CDR3 is TGTGCTCTTGGGGATCAAAGTTATTCCTTACGATGGAAATACACCGATAAACCCATCTTT.

About this clone: Translating this DNA gives a protein that differs at residue 10 from the TCRdb one, which belongs to a much larger clone; a read error is likely, and the protein shown is this translation. J is TRDJ1 and V is TRDV2; 10 bases fit TRDD3. CDR1 is GEAIGNYY and CDR2 is EKD in the germline V gene. The CDR3 runs to 20 residues. V lost 1 base to trimming and J lost 2 bases; unmatched junction nucleotides: 18. This chain's CDR3 is CACDTIPTPILGDQTDKLIF. In DNA form, the CDR3 reads TGTGCCTGTGACACGATTCCTACCCCGATACTGGGGGATCAGACCGATAAACTCATCTTT.

This clone has just a few counts. TCRdb pairs this DNA with a much larger clone's protein that differs at residue 15, likely a read error; the protein shown was translated from the DNA. J is TRDJ1 and V is TRAV29/DV5, with 9 bases aligning to TRDD3. The CDR3 length is 22 residues. V shed 1 base and J 2 bases; nucleotides not matched to a gene: 27. CDR1 is NSMFDY and CDR2 is ISSIKDK in the germline V gene. The CDR3 DNA follows: TGTGCAGCAAGCCGGGAGAACCCCTGTAGGGGATACGTGGATATTTGTACCGATAAACTCATCTTT. Protein sequence: CAASRENPCRGYVDICTDKLIF.

A remark on this clone: This likely reflects a read error, since a far larger clone is one base away. The same CDR3 also results from other DNA sequences found in this sample. The chain carries TRDV2 and TRDJ3; D may be TRDD3 (5 bases). Germline V gene data show CDR1 as GEAIGNYY and CDR2 as EKD. The CDR3 extends over 18 amino acids. This CDR3 is CACDTAGPSSWDTRQMFF. In DNA, the CDR3 is TGTGCCTGTGACACGGCGGGCCCGAGCTCCTGGGACACCCGACAAATGTTTTTC.

This clone was seen many times. The likely explanation is a read error, given a far larger clone one base away. No V gene was called, though TRDJ1 was called as the J gene; TRDD3, the table's D call, was not compared with the DNA. The CDR3 consists of 16 residues. CDR3 amino acids: CASEVGDTTYTDKLIF. In nucleotides, the CDR3 is TGCGCCTCGGAGGTGGGGGATACGACCTACACCGATAAACTCATCTTT.

This clone was picked up many times. For this DNA, TCRdb reports the protein of a much larger clone, which diverges at residue 11, most likely from a read error; the protein presented here is translated directly from the DNA. J is TRDJ1 and V is TRDV1; 7 nucleotides line up with TRDD3. CDR1 TSWWSYY and CDR2 QGS come from the germline V gene. This CDR3 spans 15 amino acids. The CDR3 bases are TGTGCTCTTGGGGGGTACTGGGGTGTCACCAATAAACTCATCTTT. This sequence encodes CALGGYWGVTNKLIF.

Concerning this clone itself: TCRdb assigns this DNA the protein of a much larger clone, which departs from its translation at residue 8; this likely reflects a read error, and the protein shown comes from translating the DNA. The rearrangement uses TRDV2 and TRDJ1, with 10 bases aligning to TRDD3. This CDR3 has 20 amino acids. J gave up 2 bases and V 1 base, and 18 bases lay outside the gene matches. Germline V lookup: CDR1 GEAIGNYY, CDR2 EKD. CDR3 in amino acids: CACDTIPIPVLGDQTDKLIF. CDR3 nucleotide sequence: TGTGCCTGTGACACGATTCCTATCCCGGTACTGGGGGATCAGACCGATAAACTCATCTTT.

Of note for this clone: The translation of this DNA and the TCRdb protein of a much larger clone differ at residue 9, probably owing to a read error; the protein shown here is translated from the DNA. The rearrangement joins TRDV2 to TRDJ1, with D maybe TRDD2 (7 bases). V was pared by 1 base and J by 0 bases, with 20 bases between. This CDR3 spans 18 amino acids. Germline CDR1 is GEAIGNYY and CDR2 is EKD. The CDR3 region is CACDTPFLEGIDTDKLIF. CDR3 nucleotide sequence: TGTGCCTGTGACACTCCCTTCCTTGAGGGGATTGACACCGATAAACTCATCTTT.